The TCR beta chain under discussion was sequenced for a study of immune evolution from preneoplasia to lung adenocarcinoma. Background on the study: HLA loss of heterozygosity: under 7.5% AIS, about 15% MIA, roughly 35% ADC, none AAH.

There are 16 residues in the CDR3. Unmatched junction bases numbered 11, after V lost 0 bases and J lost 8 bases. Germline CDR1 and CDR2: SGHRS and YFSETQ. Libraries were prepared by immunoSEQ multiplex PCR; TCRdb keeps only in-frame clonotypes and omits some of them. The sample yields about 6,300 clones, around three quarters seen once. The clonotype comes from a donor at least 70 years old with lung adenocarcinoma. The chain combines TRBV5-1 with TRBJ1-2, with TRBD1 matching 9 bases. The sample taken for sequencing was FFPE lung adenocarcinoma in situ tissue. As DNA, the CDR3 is TGCGCCAGCAGCTTGGGCACCGACAGGGGGTTCGGGGGCTACACCTTC. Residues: CASSLGTDRGFGGYTF.